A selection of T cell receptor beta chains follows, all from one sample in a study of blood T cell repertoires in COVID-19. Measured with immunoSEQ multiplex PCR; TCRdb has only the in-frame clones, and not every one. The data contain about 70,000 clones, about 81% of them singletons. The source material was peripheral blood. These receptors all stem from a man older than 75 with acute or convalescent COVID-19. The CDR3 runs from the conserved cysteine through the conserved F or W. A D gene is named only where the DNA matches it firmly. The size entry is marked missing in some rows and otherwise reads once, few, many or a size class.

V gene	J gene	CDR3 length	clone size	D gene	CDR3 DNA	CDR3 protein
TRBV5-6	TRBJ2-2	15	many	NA	TGTGCCAGCAGCTCTACCTGGTCCTTCACCGGGGAGCTGTTTTTT	CASSSTWSFTGELFF
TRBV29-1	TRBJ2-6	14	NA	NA	TGCAGCGTTGCCGGGGGCTCTGGGGCCAACGTCCTGACTTTC	CSVAGGSGANVLTF
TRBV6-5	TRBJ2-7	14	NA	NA	TGTGCCAGCAGTTACGCAGGGGGGAACTACGAGCAGTACTTC	CASSYAGGNYEQYF
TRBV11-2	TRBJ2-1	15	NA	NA	TGTGCCAGCAGCTTAGACCCCAGCGGGTACGGTGAGCAGTTCTTC	CASSLDPSGYGEQFF
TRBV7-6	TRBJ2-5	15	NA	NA	TGTGCCAGCAGCTTAGCACCCCTAGCCCAAGAGACCCAGTACTTC	CASSLAPLAQETQYF
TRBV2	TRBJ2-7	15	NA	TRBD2	TGTGCCAGCAGGCAGAGCGGGGGTAGCTCCTACGAGCAGTACTTC	CASRQSGGSSYEQYF
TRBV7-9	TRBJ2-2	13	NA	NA	TGTGCCAGCAGCTTGGGGGGATCCGGGGAGCTGTTTTTT	CASSLGGSGELFF
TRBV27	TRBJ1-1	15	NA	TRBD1	TGTGCCAGCAGTCCGCTCGGACAGGGGAAGTCTGAAGCTTTCTTT	CASSPLGQGKSEAFF
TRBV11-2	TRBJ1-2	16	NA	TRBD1	TGTGCCAGCAGGACAAAGACAGGGGGCGGTAGCTATGGCTACACCTTC	CASRTKTGGGSYGYTF
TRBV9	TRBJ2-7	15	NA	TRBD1	TGTGCCAGCAGCCCCTCGGGACAGGGAAAAGGCGAGCAGTACTTC	CASSPSGQGKGEQYF
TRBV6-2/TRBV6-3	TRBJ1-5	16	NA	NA	TGTGCCAGCAGCCGTCCCCGCCGGGGAGGGGATCAGCCCCAGCATTTT	CASSRPRRGGDQPQHF
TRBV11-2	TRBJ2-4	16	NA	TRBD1	TGTGCCAGCAGCCCGGGACAGGGTGTAGCCAAAAACATTCAGTACTTC	CASSPGQGVAKNIQYF
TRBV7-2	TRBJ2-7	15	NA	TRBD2	TGTGCCAGCAGCCGCTCGGGGGGGAGGGACTACGAGCAGTACTTC	CASSRSGGRDYEQYF
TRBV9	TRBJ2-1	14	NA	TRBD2	TGTGCCAGCAGCCCTCTGCGGGAGAAGGGAGAGCAGTTCTTC	CASSPLREKGEQFF
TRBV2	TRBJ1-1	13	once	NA	TGTGCCAGCAGTGAAGTGTCGGGAACCGAAGCTTTCTTT	CASSEVSGTEAFF
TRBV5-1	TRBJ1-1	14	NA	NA	TGCGCCAGCAGCTTGGACAGGGCGGACACTGAAGCTTTCTTT	CASSLDRADTEAFF
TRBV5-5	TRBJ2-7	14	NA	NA	TGTGCCAGCAGCCCCCTGGGCGGGCCATACGAGCAGTACTTC	CASSPLGGPYEQYF
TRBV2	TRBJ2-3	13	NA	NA	TGTGCCAGCCAAGCGGAGAGTACGGATACGCAGTATTTT	CASQAESTDTQYF
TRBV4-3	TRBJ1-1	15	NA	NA	TGCGCCAGCAGCCCCAGAGTAGACACCTTTTTTGAAGCTTTCTTT	CASSPRVDTFFEAFF
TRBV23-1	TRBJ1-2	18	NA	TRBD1	TGCGCCAGCAGTCCCTTGGGGACAGGGGGCGCCTCAGACTATGGCTACACCTTC	CASSPLGTGGASDYGYTF
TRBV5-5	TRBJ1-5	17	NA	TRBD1	TGTGCCAGCAGCCCTTATACCACAGGGGCGGGTGGTCAGCCCCAGCATTTT	CASSPYTTGAGGQPQHF
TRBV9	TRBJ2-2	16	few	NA	TGTGCCAGCAGCGTAGATGGTGCCCCGGGAACCGGGGAGCTGTTTTTT	CASSVDGAPGTGELFF
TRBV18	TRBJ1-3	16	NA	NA	TGTGCCAGCTCACCGATTGACAAATACTCTGGAAACACCATATATTTT	CASSPIDKYSGNTIYF
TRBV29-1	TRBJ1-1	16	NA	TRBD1	TGCAGCGTTGAAGGGTCAGGGGGCGCCCCGGATCCTGAAGCTTTCTTT	CSVEGSGGAPDPEAFF
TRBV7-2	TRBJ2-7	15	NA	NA	TGTGCCAGCAACTTTAAGGGAGGAGGTGATTACGAGCAGTACTTC	CASNFKGGGDYEQYF
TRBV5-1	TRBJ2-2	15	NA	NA	TGCGCCAGCGAAGAAGGGGGTTACGGCACCGGGGAGCTGTTTTTT	CASEEGGYGTGELFF
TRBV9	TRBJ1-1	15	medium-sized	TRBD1	TGTGCCAGCAGTGCAGGGGGAGGTATGAACACTGAAGCTTTCTTT	CASSAGGGMNTEAFF
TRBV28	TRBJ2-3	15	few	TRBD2	TGTGCCAGCAGTGAGACTAGCGGGAGGGGCAACACGCAGTATTTT	CASSETSGRGNTQYF
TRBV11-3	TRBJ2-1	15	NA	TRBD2	TGTGCCAGCAGCTTAGGATGGCGGGGGGGCGTTGAGCAGTTCTTC	CASSLGWRGGVEQFF
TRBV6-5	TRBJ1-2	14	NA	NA	TGTGCCAGCACCGAAGGGGGGGCTGGGTATGGCTACACCTTC	CASTEGGAGYGYTF
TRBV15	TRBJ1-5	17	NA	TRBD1	TGTGCCACCAGCAGAGGCAGGACAGGGCGAACCAATCAGCCCCAGCATTTT	CATSRGRTGRTNQPQHF
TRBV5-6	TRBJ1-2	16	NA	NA	TGTGCCAGCAGCTTGTTGGAGAGACAGAGGTTTAATGGCTACACCTTC	CASSLLERQRFNGYTF